The 11 T cell receptor beta chains presented below share a single source sample, sequenced in a study of regulatory T cells in long-lasting Graves disease. Arm-PCR of CDR3 regions and iRepertoire HTBI primers were used to build TCR beta libraries. TCRdb reprocessed the multiplex PCR reads via MiXCR and lists one record per CDR3 protein. The data contain around 400,000 distinct CDR3 sequences, about 14% of them seen just once; the ten biggest clones take up 22%. Time point noted: newly diagnosed GD, antithyroid drugs for less than 3 months. With RNA extracted from PBMCs as input, the TCR library was made. Sequencing used peripheral blood mononuclear cells (PBMCs), obtained at new diagnosis, from a patient treated with antithyroid drugs. The receptor set was obtained from a female donor with Graves disease.

This clonotype was recorded at least ten times. The chain links TRBV12-3 or TRBV12-4 to TRBJ1-2, with 7 bases that match TRBD1. With 6 bases clipped from V and 8 bases from J, the junction kept 9 bases outside the gene matches. CDR3 size: 13 residues. The CDR3 region has the DNA TGTGCCAGCAGCTACACAGGGGCGGAGGGCTACACCTTC. It codes for CASSYTGAEGYTF.

This clonotype was found many times. The V gene is TRBV5-1, the J gene TRBJ1-1; perhaps TRBD1 as D (5 bases). Germline V lookup: CDR1 SGHRS, CDR2 YFSETQ. The CDR3 is 16 residues long. The V end lost 5 bases, the J end lost 4 bases, and 21 bases lay between the germline ends. CDR3 sequence reads: CASRPPGTTRGTEAFF. In DNA form, the CDR3 reads TGCGCCAGCAGACCTCCCGGGACCACCCGGGGCACTGAAGCTTTCTTT. Filled out from reference TRBV5-1 and TRBJ1-1, the complete variable domain reads KAGVTQTPRYLIKTRGQQVTLSCSPISGHRSVSWYQQTPGQGLQFLFEYFSETQRNKGNFPGRFSGRQFSNSRSEMNVSTLELGDSALYLCASRPPGTTRGTEAFFGQGTRLTVV.

This clonotype came up a few times. A single base separates this from a much larger clone, so it may be a read error. The chain is built from TRBV12-3 or TRBV12-4 and TRBJ1-1; no clear D gene. V was shortened by 5 bases and J by 5 bases, with 6 bases between the two germline ends. This CDR3 has 11 residues. In DNA, the CDR3 is TGTGCCAGCAGTGTTTGTACTGAAGCTTTCTTT. Its protein is CASSVCTEAFF.

The CDR3 reads CASSLDPLTSGTNEQFF. The CDR3 bases are TGTGCCAGCAGTTTGGACCCCCTGACTAGCGGGACCAATGAGCAGTTCTTC. The chain uses TRBV28 and TRBJ2-1; 11 bases align to TRBD2. The CDR3 is made up of 17 amino acids. J lost 6 bases, V lost 3 bases, and 10 bases had no gene match. Germline-derived CDR1 and CDR2 are MDHEN and SYDVKM.

This clonotype was counted at least ten times. The genes are TRBV7-2 and TRBJ2-7; the match to TRBD1 covers 9 bases. The V gene end was trimmed by 5 bases and the J gene end by 6 bases; junction bases not matched to a gene: 14. Per the germline V gene, CDR1 is SGHTA and CDR2 is FQGNSA. This CDR3 spans 16 amino acids. CDR3 DNA sequence: TGTGCCAGCAGCCCCGGGACAGGGCGTATTGTGTTCGAGCAGTACTTC. Translating it yields CASSPGTGRIVFEQYF.

There are a few counts of this clonotype. The rearrangement uses TRBV28 and TRBJ1-4; unclear D gene. The CDR3 is 16 amino acids. The ends were cut back, 4 bases at V and 0 bases at J, with 12 bases in the middle. CDR1 is MDHEN and CDR2 is SYDVKM in the germline V gene. The CDR3 reads CASSSVARPTNEKLFF. CDR3 DNA: TGTGCCAGCAGTTCCGTAGCCAGGCCAACTAATGAAAAACTGTTTTTT.

This clonotype was seen ten or more times. The V call is TRBV6-1, the J call TRBJ2-1; TRBD2 agrees at 13 bases. The CDR3 extends over 17 amino acids. The germline V gene has CDR1 MNHNS and CDR2 SASEGT. The V gene end was trimmed by 6 bases and the J gene end by 5 bases; junction bases not matched to a gene: 10. CDR3 loop: CASSRTSGRVRNNEQFF. The CDR3 nucleotides read TGTGCCAGCAGCCGCACTAGCGGGAGGGTTCGTAACAATGAGCAGTTCTTC.

The sample holds many counts of this clonotype. The rearrangement joins TRBV4-1 to TRBJ2-5; 11 positions agree with TRBD2. V shed 0 bases, J shed 5 bases, and the junction held 5 bases outside the gene matches. This CDR3 contains 16 residues. Germline values: CDR1 MGHRA, CDR2 YSYEKL. CDR3 coding DNA: TGCGCCAGCAGCCAAGAGGGCACTAGCGGGAGTGAGACCCAGTACTTC. Translated, it gives CASSQEGTSGSETQYF.

This clonotype was detected ten times or more. The V gene is TRBV5-1, the J gene TRBJ1-4; 7 bases map to TRBD1. The CDR3 runs 13 residues. Per the germline V gene, CDR1 is SGHRS and CDR2 is YFSETQ. The J segment lost 6 bases and the V segment lost 7 bases, leaving 6 bases of the junction unmatched. Written as DNA, the CDR3 is TGCGCCAGCCAGGGGGAGCGTCATGAAAAACTGTTTTTT. This encodes CASQGERHEKLFF.

The chain couples TRBV9 to TRBJ2-5, with TRBD1 matching over 7 bases. Trimming took 3 bases from V and 5 from J; bases not matched to a gene: 10. This CDR3 is 15 amino acids long. Germline-derived CDR1 and CDR2 are SGDLS and YYNGEE. CDR3 coding DNA: TGTGCCAGCAGCGACGGGACAGCCCCAGGGGAGACCCAGTACTTC. This sequence encodes CASSDGTAPGETQYF.

In this sample, this clonotype turned up many times. The gene calls are TRBV5-5 and TRBJ1-2; D is unclear. V was shortened by 0 bases and J by 2 bases, with 8 bases between the two germline ends. Germline lookup yields CDR1 SGHKS and CDR2 YYEKEE (reference sequence). This CDR3 comprises 14 residues. The CDR3 DNA sequence: TGTGCCAGCAGCTTGGGACGGTCCAACTATGGCTACACCTTC. Amino acid sequence: CASSLGRSNYGYTF. Looking up the rest from reference TRBV5-5 and TRBJ1-2 gives the full variable domain: DAGVTQSPTHLIKTRGQQVTLRCSPISGHKSVSWYQQVLGQGPQFIFQYYEKEERGRGNFPDRFSARQFPNYSSELNVNALLLGDSALYLCASSLGRSNYGYTFGSGTRLTVV.